One sample yielded the 27 T cell receptor beta chains listed below, sequenced in a study of control samples from healthy donors and cancer patients. The protocol was immunoSEQ multiplex PCR, while the TCRdb copy is restricted to in-frame clones and leaves out a portion. The sample has under 200,000 clones, over 85% seen once; the top ten hold 8.5%. The sequenced sample was blood. These receptors originate from a woman aged 40 to 50 in good health.

The sample holds one count of this clone. This chain joins TRBV12-3 or TRBV12-4 and TRBJ1-5; D gene unclear. V was cut by 3 bases and J by 6 bases, with 9 bases left in between. There are 13 residues in the CDR3. In DNA form, the CDR3 reads TGTGCCAGCAGTTTCAGTGAGGGTCAGCCCCAGCATTTT. Translation gives CASSFSEGQPQHF.

The J gene is TRBJ1-1, the V gene TRBV5-1, with D hard to call. The V end was cut by 0 bases, the J end by 2 bases, with 11 bases between. This CDR3 spans 15 amino acids. The germline gives CDR1 SGHRS, CDR2 YFSETQ. This chain's CDR3 is CASSLGGRPNTEAFF. The CDR3 DNA reads as TGCGCCAGCAGCTTGGGCGGCAGACCAAACACTGAAGCTTTCTTT.

V and J are TRBV6-2 or TRBV6-3 and TRBJ2-1; TRBD2 might be the D (6 bases). This CDR3 is built from 13 residues. V dropped 5 bases and J dropped 1 base, with 6 bases sitting between them. CDR1 MNHEY and CDR2 SVGEGT come from the germline V gene. CDR3 bases: TGTGCCAGCAGTGGGACTTCCTACAATGAGCAGTTCTTC. Translation: CASSGTSYNEQFF.

The gene calls are TRBV19 and TRBJ1-1, with D perhaps TRBD1 (6 bases). The germline V gene has CDR1 LNHDA and CDR2 SQIVND (reference sequence). V was shortened by 7 bases and J by 4 bases, with 16 bases between the two germline ends. CDR3 length: 14 residues. CDR3 bases: TGTGCCAGTACGAACAGGGCCGAAGGCACTGAAGCTTTCTTT. Encoded protein: CASTNRAEGTEAFF. The complete variable domain, with remaining parts taken from reference TRBV19 and TRBJ1-1, reads DGGITQSPKYLFRKEGQNVTLSCEQNLNHDAMYWYRQDPGQGLRLIYYSQIVNDFQKGDIAEGYSVSREKKESFPLTVTSAQKNPTAFYLCASTNRAEGTEAFFGQGTRLTVV.

The chain links TRBV28 to TRBJ2-2, with 7 bases that match TRBD1. Trimming at V came to 11 bases and at J to 6 bases, leaving 18 bases not matched to a gene. Germline values: CDR1 MDHEN, CDR2 SYDVKM. This CDR3 contains 16 residues. CDR3 residues: CAQGVQRPTPAGELFF. CDR3 nucleotide sequence: TGTGCCCAGGGGGTCCAGCGGCCAACCCCAGCCGGGGAGCTGTTTTTT.

The chain has TRBV3-1 (or the pseudogene TRBV3-2) and TRBJ2-1; 7 bases fit TRBD2. Germline assignment: CDR1 LGHDT and CDR2 YNNKEL (reference sequence). The CDR3 runs 17 residues. Trimming removed 3 bases from V and 4 bases from J; junction bases left unmatched: 12. The CDR3 protein is CASSHHGGGPPYNEQFF. CDR3 in DNA: TGTGCCAGCAGCCATCACGGGGGAGGGCCCCCTTACAATGAGCAGTTCTTC.

The chain is built from TRBV9 and TRBJ1-5; 12 bases fit TRBD1. V lost 4 bases, J lost 8 bases, and 10 bases stayed unmatched. Germline V lookup: CDR1 SGDLS, CDR2 YYNGEE. The CDR3 has 16 amino acids. CDR3 region: CASSFNDGTGGEPQHF. CDR3 nucleotides: TGTGCCAGCAGCTTCAACGATGGGACAGGGGGCGAGCCCCAGCATTTT. The whole variable domain, remainder taken from reference TRBV9 and TRBJ1-5, is DSGVTQTPKHLITATGQRVTLRCSPRSGDLSVYWYQQSLDQGLQFLIQYYNGEERAKGNILERFSAQQFPDLHSELNLSSLELGDSALYFCASSFNDGTGGEPQHFGDGTRLSIL.

The CDR3 region is CASSDGEPGNQPQHF. The CDR3 region has the DNA TGTGCCAGCAGTGACGGCGAACCCGGCAATCAGCCCCAGCATTTT. The chain is built from TRBV6-1 and TRBJ1-5; no clear D gene. Germline CDR1 reads MNHNS; CDR2 reads SASEGT. The CDR3 consists of 15 residues. Trimming took 3 bases from V and 2 from J, leaving 11 bases between them.

V and J are TRBV9 and TRBJ1-4; 9 positions agree with TRBD1. Germline CDR1 reads SGDLS; CDR2 reads YYNGEE. The CDR3 length is 15 residues. V gave up 3 bases and J gave up 6 bases; unmatched junction bases: 6. The DNA of the CDR3 is TGTGCCAGCAGCGGAAGGACAGGGGTCGATGAAAAACTGTTTTTT. This translates into CASSGRTGVDEKLFF.

This chain uses TRBV5-4 with TRBJ2-3, with 7 bases lining up with TRBD2. From germline, CDR1 is SGHNT and CDR2 YYREEE (reference sequence). After removal of 4 bases from V and 2 bases from J, the junction contained 4 bases not matched to a gene. This CDR3 region has 14 residues. Written as DNA, the CDR3 is TGTGCCAGCAGCCCGACTAGCCACACAGATACGCAGTATTTT. Protein sequence: CASSPTSHTDTQYF.

J is TRBJ2-1 and V is TRBV6-2 or TRBV6-3; D might be TRBD1 (6 bases). Germline V gene lookup returns CDR1 MNHEY and CDR2 SVGEGT. The CDR3 length is 15 residues. V dropped 2 bases and J dropped 5 bases, with 13 bases sitting between them. The CDR3 region has the DNA TGTGCCAGCAGTTACGGGGGCAGGGGTAACAATGAGCAGTTCTTC. It codes for CASSYGGRGNNEQFF.

Details on this clone: In the same sample, other DNA sequences code for this CDR3. The rearrangement joins TRBV12-5 to TRBJ2-5; D remains ambiguous. This CDR3 contains 13 residues. Germline CDR1 and CDR2: LGHNT and FRNRAP. Trimming shortened V by 2 bases and J by 6 bases, and 10 bases separated the two germline ends. In DNA, the CDR3 is TGTGCTAGTGGTTTGACACCCAAGAAGACCCAGTACTTC. It specifies CASGLTPKKTQYF.

This clone was found once. This chain connects TRBV30 to TRBJ1-2; possibly TRBD1 for D (6 bases). The V end was cut by 0 bases, the J end by 9 bases, with 23 bases between. Germline V CDR1 and CDR2: GTSNPN, SVGIG (reference sequence). The CDR3 is made up of 16 amino acids. CDR3 nucleotides: TGTGCCTGGAGTGTAACCCGCGCTTCGAAGGGGGATAGCTACACCTTC. The encoded protein is CAWSVTRASKGDSYTF. The whole variable domain, remainder taken from reference TRBV30 and TRBJ1-2, is SQTIHQWPATLVQPVGSPLSLECTVEGTSNPNLYWYRQAAGRGLQLLFYSVGIGQISSEVPQNLSASRPQDRQFILSSKKLLLSDSGFYLCAWSVTRASKGDSYTFGSGTRLTVV.

J is TRBJ2-3 and V is TRBV18; TRBD1 matches at 12 bases. The CDR3 consists of 16 residues. CDR1 is KGHSH, CDR2 LQKENI, per germline. Trimming at V came to 6 bases and at J to 4 bases, leaving 8 bases not matched to a gene. The CDR3, as DNA: TGTGCCAGCTCTTCCGGGACAGGGGGCAACGCAGATACGCAGTATTTT. Protein sequence: CASSSGTGGNADTQYF.

The chain has TRBV5-1 and TRBJ2-2, with D unresolved. Trimming removed 5 bases at V and 3 bases at J, with 8 bases between. CDR1 is SGHRS, CDR2 YFSETQ, per germline. This CDR3 has 13 amino acids. The CDR3 sequence is CASRQLYTGELFF. The CDR3 DNA follows: TGCGCCAGCAGACAACTTTACACCGGGGAGCTGTTTTTT.

The chain recombines TRBV19 with TRBJ1-4, with a weak D call TRBD1 (5 bases). This CDR3 contains 13 residues. V was pared by 6 bases and J by 7 bases, with 12 bases between. CDR1 and CDR2 from the germline V gene are LNHDA and SQIVND (reference sequence). For the CDR3, the DNA is TGTGCCAGTAGGAATTCTGGGGGTGAAAAACTGTTTTTT. It yields the protein CASRNSGGEKLFF.

This clone appeared once. The chain is built from TRBV5-6 and TRBJ1-1, with TRBD1 as a possible D gene (5 bases). Germline V gives CDR1 SGHDT, CDR2 YYEEEE. This CDR3 region has 13 residues. Between the trimmed V and J ends, which lost 7 bases and 6 bases, there was a span of 16 bases. The DNA of the CDR3 is TGTGCCAGCTTCCTCTGGGGGACCGCTGAAGCTTTCTTT. Its protein is CASFLWGTAEAFF.

This rearrangement joins TRBV5-5 to TRBJ1-5, with D tentatively TRBD1 (5 bases). This CDR3 has 14 amino acids. V lost 0 bases and J 6 bases, leaving 10 bases between the germline ends. Germline CDR1 is SGHKS and CDR2 is YYEKEE (reference sequence). CDR3 bases: TGTGCCAGCAGCTTGGCCCAGGGAGTTCAGCCCCAGCATTTT. This codes for CASSLAQGVQPQHF.

The chain employs TRBV19 and TRBJ1-6; D unclear. CDR3 length equals 14 residues. V gave up 8 bases and J gave up 0 bases, with 8 bases separating them. CDR1 LNHDA and CDR2 SQIVND come from the germline V gene (reference sequence). CDR3 DNA: TGTGCCAGTCAGGCAGTCTCCTATAATTCACCCCTCCACTTT. It specifies CASQAVSYNSPLHF. Using reference TRBV19 and TRBJ1-6 for the parts outside the CDR3, the full variable domain is DGGITQSPKYLFRKEGQNVTLSCEQNLNHDAMYWYRQDPGQGLRLIYYSQIVNDFQKGDIAEGYSVSREKKESFPLTVTSAQKNPTAFYLCASQAVSYNSPLHFGNGTRLTVT.

The chain joins TRBV6-5 to TRBJ2-7; 10 bases align to TRBD2. The V and J ends lost 4 bases and 0 bases, in that order; junction bases with no gene match: 6. There are 16 residues in the CDR3. Germline CDR1 reads MNHEY; CDR2 reads SVGAGI. CDR3 protein: CASSSTSGASSYEQYF. CDR3 DNA: TGTGCCAGCAGTTCCACTAGCGGGGCGAGCTCCTACGAGCAGTACTTC.

The chain employs TRBV19 and TRBJ1-5; D call uncertain. V shed 8 bases and J shed 0 bases, with 14 bases lying between them. This CDR3 comprises 15 residues. Germline CDR1 is LNHDA and CDR2 is SQIVND (reference sequence). The CDR3 loop is CASRPDGYSNQPQHF. The CDR3 DNA reads TGTGCCAGTCGACCAGACGGATATAGCAATCAGCCCCAGCATTTT.

The J gene is TRBJ1-2, the V gene TRBV3-1 (or the pseudogene TRBV3-2), with TRBD1 identical over 7 bases. Looked up from germline, CDR1 is LGHDT and CDR2 is YNNKEL (reference sequence). This CDR3 contains 14 residues. V shed 0 bases and J 7 bases; nucleotides not matched to a gene: 5. The CDR3 reads CASSQDEGAGGYTF. The CDR3 coding sequence is TGTGCCAGCAGCCAAGACGAGGGGGCCGGTGGCTACACCTTC.

The CDR3 bases are TGTGCCAGCAGGACAACCAACTATGGCTACACCTTC. It codes for CASRTTNYGYTF. The gene calls are TRBV9 and TRBJ1-2; D gene unclear. V dropped 5 bases and J dropped 2 bases, with 7 bases sitting between them. The germline V gene has CDR1 SGDLS and CDR2 YYNGEE. The CDR3 runs to 12 residues.

The chain recombines TRBV9 with TRBJ1-2; unclear D gene. V was pared by 0 bases and J by 6 bases, with 6 bases between. Germline CDR1 reads SGDLS; CDR2 reads YYNGEE. The CDR3 is 12 residues long. The CDR3 sequence is CASSVGSDGYTF. CDR3 DNA: TGTGCCAGCAGCGTAGGTTCAGATGGCTACACCTTC.

This chain joins TRBV6-5 and TRBJ1-2, with D unresolved. Germline assignment: CDR1 MNHEY and CDR2 SVGAGI. Deletions cut 8 bases from V and 3 bases from J, with 13 bases between. This CDR3 is 13 amino acids long. Here the CDR3 reads CASHINIDYGYTF. For the CDR3, the DNA is TGTGCCAGCCATATCAATATCGACTATGGCTACACCTTC.

The chain recombines TRBV29-1 with TRBJ2-7; tentatively, D is TRBD1 or TRBD2 (5 bases each). Per the germline V gene, CDR1 is SQVTM and CDR2 is ANQGSEA. The CDR3 is 13 amino acids. The V and J ends lost 4 bases and 0 bases respectively, with 10 bases between them. The DNA of the CDR3 is TGCAGCGTTGCTGGGACCAGCTCCTACGAGCAGTACTTC. Protein sequence: CSVAGTSSYEQYF.

The chain joins TRBV5-1 to TRBJ1-1; D perhaps matches TRBD1 (6 bases). The CDR3 covers 15 residues. Germline-derived CDR1 and CDR2 are SGHRS and YFSETQ. V lost 0 bases and J lost 4, with 13 bases in between. CDR3 sequence reads: CASSLAGTGATEAFF. In DNA, the CDR3 is TGCGCCAGCAGCTTGGCCGGAACGGGGGCCACTGAAGCTTTCTTT.